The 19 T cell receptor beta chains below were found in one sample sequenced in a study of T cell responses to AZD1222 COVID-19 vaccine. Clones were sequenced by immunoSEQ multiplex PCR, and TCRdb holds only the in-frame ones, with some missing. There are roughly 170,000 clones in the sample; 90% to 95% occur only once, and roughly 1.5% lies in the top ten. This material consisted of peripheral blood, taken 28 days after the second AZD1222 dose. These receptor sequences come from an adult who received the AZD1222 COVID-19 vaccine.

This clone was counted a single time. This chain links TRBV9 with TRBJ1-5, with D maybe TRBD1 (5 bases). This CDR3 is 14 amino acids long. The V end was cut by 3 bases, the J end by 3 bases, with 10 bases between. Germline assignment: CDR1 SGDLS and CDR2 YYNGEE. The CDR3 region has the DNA TGTGCCAGCAGCGCAGACAGTGACAATCAGCCCCAGCATTTT. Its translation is CASSADSDNQPQHF.

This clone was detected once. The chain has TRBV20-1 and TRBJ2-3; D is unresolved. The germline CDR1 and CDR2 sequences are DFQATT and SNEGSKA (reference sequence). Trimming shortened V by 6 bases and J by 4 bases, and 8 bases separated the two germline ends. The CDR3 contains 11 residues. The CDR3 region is CSARTADTQYF. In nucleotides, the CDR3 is TGCAGTGCAAGAACCGCAGATACGCAGTATTTT.

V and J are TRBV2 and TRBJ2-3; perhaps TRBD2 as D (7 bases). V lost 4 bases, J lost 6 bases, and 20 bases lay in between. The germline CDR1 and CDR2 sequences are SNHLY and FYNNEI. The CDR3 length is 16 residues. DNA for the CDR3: TGTGCCAGCAGTGTCTTGGGGGGAGGGGGAGTGGATACGCAGTATTTT. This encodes CASSVLGGGGVDTQYF.

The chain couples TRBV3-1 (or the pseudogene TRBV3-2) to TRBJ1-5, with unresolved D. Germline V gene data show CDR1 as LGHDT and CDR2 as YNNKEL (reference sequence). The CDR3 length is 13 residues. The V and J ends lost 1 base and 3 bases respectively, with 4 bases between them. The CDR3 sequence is CASSQGPNQPQHF. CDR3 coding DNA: TGTGCCAGCAGCCAAGGACCCAATCAGCCCCAGCATTTT.

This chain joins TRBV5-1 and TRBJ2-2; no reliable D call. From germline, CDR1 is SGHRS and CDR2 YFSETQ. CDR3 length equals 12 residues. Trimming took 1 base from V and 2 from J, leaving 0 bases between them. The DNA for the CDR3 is TGCGCCAGCAGCTTGAACACCGGGGAGCTGTTTTTT. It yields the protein CASSLNTGELFF.

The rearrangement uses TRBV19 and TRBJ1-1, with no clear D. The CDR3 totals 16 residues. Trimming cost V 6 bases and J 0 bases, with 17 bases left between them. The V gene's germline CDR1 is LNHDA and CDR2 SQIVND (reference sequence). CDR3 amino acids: CASRHKIGIMNTEAFF. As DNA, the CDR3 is TGTGCCAGTAGGCATAAGATCGGCATAATGAACACTGAAGCTTTCTTT.

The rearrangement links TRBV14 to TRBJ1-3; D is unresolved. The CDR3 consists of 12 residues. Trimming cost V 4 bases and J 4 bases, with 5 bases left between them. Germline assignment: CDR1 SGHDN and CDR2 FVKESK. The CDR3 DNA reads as TGTGCCAGCAGCCTGGAGGGAAACACCATATATTTT. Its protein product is CASSLEGNTIYF.

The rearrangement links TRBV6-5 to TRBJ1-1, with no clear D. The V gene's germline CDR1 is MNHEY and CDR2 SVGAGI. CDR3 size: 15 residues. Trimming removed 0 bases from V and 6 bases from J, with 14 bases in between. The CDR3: CASSYSAHLMAEAFF. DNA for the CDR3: TGTGCCAGCAGTTACTCGGCCCATCTCATGGCTGAAGCTTTCTTT.

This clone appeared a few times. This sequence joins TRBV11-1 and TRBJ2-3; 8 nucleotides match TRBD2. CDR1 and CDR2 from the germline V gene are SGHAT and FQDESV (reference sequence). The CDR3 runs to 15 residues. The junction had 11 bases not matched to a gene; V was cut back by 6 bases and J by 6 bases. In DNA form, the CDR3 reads TGTGCCAGCAGTCAGAGGGGCGGGAGGTCCGATACGCAGTATTTT. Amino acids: CASSQRGGRSDTQYF.

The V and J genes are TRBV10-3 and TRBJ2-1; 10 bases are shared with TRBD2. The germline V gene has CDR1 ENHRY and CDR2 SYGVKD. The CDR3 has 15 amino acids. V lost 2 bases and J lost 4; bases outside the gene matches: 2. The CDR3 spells CAISEGLAEYNEQFF. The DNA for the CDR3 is TGTGCCATCAGTGAGGGACTAGCGGAATACAATGAGCAGTTCTTC.

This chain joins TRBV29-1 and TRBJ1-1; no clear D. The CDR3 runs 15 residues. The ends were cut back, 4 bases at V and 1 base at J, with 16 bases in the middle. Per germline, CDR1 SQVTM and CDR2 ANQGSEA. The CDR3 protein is CSVARISASNTEAFF. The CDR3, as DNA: TGCAGCGTTGCCCGTATTTCAGCTTCGAACACTGAAGCTTTCTTT.

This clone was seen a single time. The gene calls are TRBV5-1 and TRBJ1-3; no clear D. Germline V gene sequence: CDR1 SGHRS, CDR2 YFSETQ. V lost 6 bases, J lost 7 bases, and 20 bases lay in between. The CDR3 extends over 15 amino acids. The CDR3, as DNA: TGCGCCAGCAACCTTGGTACAGATGGATGGAACACCATATATTTT. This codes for CASNLGTDGWNTIYF.

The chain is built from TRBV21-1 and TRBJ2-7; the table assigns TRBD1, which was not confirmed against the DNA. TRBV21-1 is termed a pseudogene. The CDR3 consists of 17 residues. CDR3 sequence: CASSKSGQACKYYEQYF. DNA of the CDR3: TGTGCCAGCAGCAAATCTGGACAGGCCTGCAAGTACTACGAGCAGTACTTC.

CDR3 sequence (DNA): TGTGCCAGCAGCCCCCAGGGAGGAGCAGATACGCAGTATTTT. Translated: CASSPQGGADTQYF. The V gene is TRBV7-8, the J gene TRBJ2-3, with D possibly TRBD2 on 6 matching bases. The CDR3 is 14 amino acids. Germline V lookup: CDR1 SGHVS, CDR2 FQNEAQ. Trimming shortened V by 5 bases and J by 4 bases, and 13 bases separated the two germline ends.

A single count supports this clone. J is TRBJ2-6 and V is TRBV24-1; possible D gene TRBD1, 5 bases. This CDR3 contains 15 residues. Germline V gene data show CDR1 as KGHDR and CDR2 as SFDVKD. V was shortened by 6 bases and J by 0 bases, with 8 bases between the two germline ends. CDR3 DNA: TGTGCCACCAGTTCCACAGGCTCTGGGGCCAACGTCCTGACTTTC. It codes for CATSSTGSGANVLTF.

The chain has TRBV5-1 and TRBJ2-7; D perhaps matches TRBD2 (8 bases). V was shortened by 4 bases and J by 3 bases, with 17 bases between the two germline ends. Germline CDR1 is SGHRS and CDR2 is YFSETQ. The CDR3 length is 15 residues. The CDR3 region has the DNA TGCGCCAGCAGCCCCGGACTAGCAGGGGGCTACGAGCAGTACTTC. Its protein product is CASSPGLAGGYEQYF.

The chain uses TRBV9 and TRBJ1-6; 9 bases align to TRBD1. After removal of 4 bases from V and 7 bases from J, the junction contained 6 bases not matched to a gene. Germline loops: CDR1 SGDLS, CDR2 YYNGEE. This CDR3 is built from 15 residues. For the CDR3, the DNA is TGTGCCAGCAGCCTGGGACAGGGAGGGAATTCACCCCTCCACTTT. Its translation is CASSLGQGGNSPLHF.

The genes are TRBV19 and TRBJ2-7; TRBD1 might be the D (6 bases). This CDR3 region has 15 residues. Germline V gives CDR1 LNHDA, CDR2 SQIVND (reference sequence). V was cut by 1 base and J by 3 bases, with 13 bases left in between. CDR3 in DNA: TGTGCCAGTAGTATAGGTACAGGGAGAGACTACGAGCAGTACTTC. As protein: CASSIGTGRDYEQYF.

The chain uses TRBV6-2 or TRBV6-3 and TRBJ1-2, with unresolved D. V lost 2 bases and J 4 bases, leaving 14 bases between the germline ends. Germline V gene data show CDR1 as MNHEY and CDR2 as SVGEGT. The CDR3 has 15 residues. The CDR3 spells CASSYPRDYPYGYTF. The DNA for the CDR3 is TGTGCCAGCAGTTACCCTCGGGATTACCCCTATGGCTACACCTTC.